These 13 T cell receptor beta chains originate from one sample sequenced in a study of graft-versus-host responses after intestinal transplantation. For these TCRs, the target antigens are not known. Measured with immunoSEQ multiplex PCR; TCRdb has only the in-frame clones, and not every one. This table holds about 89,000 clones, approximately 92% found once. The input for sequencing was unstimulated CD4+ T cells sorted from spleen or lymph node cells, taken before intestinal transplant. These receptors were obtained from a human donor who received an intestinal transplant.

This clone has more than one count but fewer than ten. The rearrangement uses TRBV5-5 and TRBJ2-7, with 9 bases identical to TRBD2. In germline, CDR1 is SGHKS, CDR2 YYEKEE (reference sequence). CDR3 size: 16 residues. With V trimmed by 0 bases and J by 3 bases, 7 bases remained unmatched. The CDR3 spells CASSLEGGSGSYEQYF. The DNA for the CDR3 is TGTGCCAGCAGCTTGGAGGGGGGTAGCGGGAGCTACGAGCAGTACTTC.

The CDR3 sequence is CASSPRTAYDTEAFF. In nucleotides, the CDR3 is TGTGCCAGCAGCCCTCGGACAGCCTATGACACTGAAGCTTTCTTT. This sequence joins TRBV7-2 and TRBJ1-1, with D perhaps matching TRBD1 (6 bases). The CDR3 has 15 amino acids. From germline, CDR1 is SGHTA and CDR2 FQGNSA. V lost 5 bases and J 3 bases, leaving 16 bases between the germline ends.

This clone is a singleton in its sample. V gene TRBV4-2 combines with J gene TRBJ2-7; the D is unclear. Trimming cost V 0 bases and J 0 bases, with 6 bases left between them. This CDR3 is 14 amino acids long. CDR1 is LGHNA, CDR2 YNFKEQ, per germline. The CDR3 sequence: CASSQEGLSYEQYF. The CDR3 coding sequence is TGTGCCAGCAGCCAAGAAGGGCTCTCCTACGAGCAGTACTTC.

This clone was recorded only once. The genes are TRBV4-1 and TRBJ2-6, with 8 bases identical to TRBD1. Germline CDR1 is MGHRA and CDR2 is YSYEKL. The CDR3 length is 19 residues. V was pared by 4 bases and J by 1 base, with 12 bases of the junction left unmatched. Written as DNA, the CDR3 is TGCGCCAGCAGCCTCCTAGGACAGGGCAAAATATCTGGGGCCAACGTCCTGACTTTC. Translated: CASSLLGQGKISGANVLTF.

This clone is a singleton in its sample. This rearrangement joins TRBV19 to TRBJ2-1; 9 bases align to TRBD2. The trim removed 4 bases at V and 7 bases at J, leaving 5 bases unmatched. CDR1 is LNHDA and CDR2 is SQIVND in the germline V gene (reference sequence). The CDR3 is made up of 14 amino acids. This chain's CDR3 is CASSRAGGLNEQFF. DNA of the CDR3: TGTGCCAGTAGTAGGGCGGGAGGGCTTAATGAGCAGTTCTTC.

The chain recombines TRBV18 with TRBJ2-2; no clear D gene. V lost 3 bases and J lost 6, with 5 bases in between. The CDR3 has 12 residues. CDR1 KGHSH and CDR2 LQKENI come from the germline V gene. Here the CDR3 reads CASSPGSGELFF. CDR3 in DNA: TGTGCCAGCTCACCTGGATCCGGGGAGCTGTTTTTT.

V is TRBV5-1 and J is TRBJ2-5, with D possibly being TRBD2 (7 bases). Germline CDR1 is SGHRS and CDR2 is YFSETQ. This CDR3 has 15 residues. V was clipped by 0 bases and J by 4 bases, with 13 bases between them. The CDR3 nucleotides read TGCGCCAGCAGCTTGGCATGGGGGGGGGCAGAGACCCAGTACTTC. Translated: CASSLAWGGAETQYF.

The genes are TRBV5-4 and TRBJ1-3, with TRBD1 identical over 7 bases. Losses at the gene ends were 4 bases for V and 0 bases for J; bases not matched to a gene: 10. The germline V gene encodes CDR1 SGHNT and CDR2 YYREEE (reference sequence). The CDR3 runs to 17 residues. The chain's CDR3 is CASSLSTGAVSGNTIYF. DNA for the CDR3: TGTGCCAGCAGCCTGAGTACAGGGGCCGTCTCTGGAAACACCATATATTTT.

This clone was seen once. The V gene is TRBV2, the J gene TRBJ2-7, with a possible D match to TRBD2 (5 bases). Trimming pared 6 bases from V and 3 bases from J, leaving 9 bases between. Per the germline V gene, CDR1 is SNHLY and CDR2 is FYNNEI. The CDR3 runs to 12 residues. The CDR3 DNA reads as TGTGCCAGCAGCCCTACTAGCTACGAGCAGTACTTC. Residues: CASSPTSYEQYF.

CDR3 region: CASSPTGTVYNEQFF. The DNA for the CDR3 is TGTGCCAGCAGCCCCACCGGGACAGTCTACAATGAGCAGTTCTTC. The rearrangement links TRBV7-3 to TRBJ2-1; 7 nucleotides agree with TRBD1. Germline trimming cut 5 bases from V and 3 bases from J; bases unmatched to any gene: 7. Germline V lookup: CDR1 SGHTA, CDR2 FQGTGA. The CDR3 covers 15 residues.

The V gene is TRBV5-1, the J gene TRBJ2-1; D unresolved. The CDR3 length is 12 residues. Germline CDR1 reads SGHRS; CDR2 reads YFSETQ. V gave up 3 bases and J gave up 6 bases, with 7 bases separating them. This CDR3 reads CASSSAFNEQFF. Written as DNA, the CDR3 is TGCGCCAGCAGCTCCGCCTTCAATGAGCAGTTCTTC.

The chain is built from TRBV29-1 and TRBJ1-4; 10 bases match TRBD1. This CDR3 comprises 13 residues. Germline V gives CDR1 SQVTM, CDR2 ANQGSEA. V was pared by 6 bases and J by 8 bases, with 6 bases of the junction left unmatched. The CDR3 DNA sequence: TGCAGCGTCCGACAGGGGGCCGGGGAAAAACTGTTTTTT. It specifies CSVRQGAGEKLFF.

The chain combines TRBV4-1 with TRBJ1-5, with TRBD1 matching over 9 bases. The V segment lost 2 bases and the J segment 1 base; nucleotides outside the gene matches: 3. Per germline, CDR1 MGHRA and CDR2 YSYEKL. The CDR3 is 16 amino acids. The CDR3 sequence: CASSQTGGFSNQPQHF. CDR3 sequence (DNA): TGCGCCAGCAGCCAAACAGGGGGCTTCAGCAATCAGCCCCAGCATTTT.